The 27 T cell receptor beta chains below were found in one sample sequenced in a study of monozygotic twins with cystic fibrosis. Only in-frame clones appear in the TCRdb table, and some are missing; sequencing was by immunoSEQ multiplex PCR. The repertoire has 30,000 to 35,000 clones, 66% of them found once; the top ten carry about 0.8%. Sequenced input: blood. These receptors were taken from a girl under 18 with cystic fibrosis.

As DNA, the CDR3 is TGTGCCAGCAGCCAAGACCTGCTAGGGACTAGCGGCATCTCCACAGATACGCAGTATTTT. Translating it yields CASSQDLLGTSGISTDTQYF. The rearrangement uses TRBV4-2 and TRBJ2-3; TRBD2 agrees at 11 bases. The CDR3 has 20 residues. CDR1 is LGHNA and CDR2 is YNFKEQ in the germline V gene. With 0 bases clipped from V and 2 bases from J, the junction kept 13 bases outside the gene matches.

The chain carries TRBV2 and TRBJ1-2; weak D call: TRBD1 (5 bases). The CDR3 loop spans 15 amino acids. The V end lost 8 bases, the J end lost 0 bases, and 16 bases lay between the germline ends. Germline V gene data show CDR1 as SNHLY and CDR2 as FYNNEI. The CDR3 region is CASSRGAGTNYGYTF. The CDR3 DNA is TGTGCCAGCTCCAGAGGGGCAGGAACTAACTATGGCTACACCTTC.

The chain links TRBV29-1 to TRBJ1-5; D is perhaps TRBD1 (5 bases). This CDR3 is 13 amino acids long. V gave up 2 bases and J gave up 3 bases, with 8 bases separating them. Germline V gene sequence: CDR1 SQVTM, CDR2 ANQGSEA. The CDR3 here is CSVEQGINQPQHF. CDR3 bases: TGCAGCGTTGAACAGGGTATCAATCAGCCCCAGCATTTT. Supplemented by reference TRBV29-1 and TRBJ1-5, the full variable domain reads SAVISQKPSRDICQRGTSLTIQCQVDSQVTMMFWYRQQPGQSLTLIATANQGSEATYESGFVIDKFPISRPNLTFSTLTVSNMSPEDSSIYLCSVEQGINQPQHFGDGTRLSIL.

This clone was recorded only once. V gene TRBV14 combines with J gene TRBJ2-5; D gene unclear. Trimming stripped 1 base from V and 3 bases from J, with 9 bases between. The CDR3 sequence is 14 residues long. The germline CDR1 and CDR2 sequences are SGHDN and FVKESK. The CDR3 spells CASSQGLVKETQYF. The CDR3 DNA sequence: TGTGCCAGCAGCCAAGGGCTAGTAAAAGAGACCCAGTACTTC.

This clone was picked up one time. The genes are TRBV7-2 and TRBJ2-3, with unresolved D. V was trimmed by 7 bases and J by 0 bases, leaving 14 bases between them. The CDR3 sequence is 15 residues long. Germline CDR1 SGHTA, CDR2 FQGNSA. Written as DNA, the CDR3 is TGTGCCAGCAAGAGAACATACATTAGCACAGATACGCAGTATTTT. As protein: CASKRTYISTDTQYF. Filled out from reference TRBV7-2 and TRBJ2-3, the complete variable domain reads GAGVSQSPSNKVTEKGKDVELRCDPISGHTALYWYRQSLGQGLEFLIYFQGNSAPDKSGLPSDRFSAERTGGSVSTLTIQRTQQEDSAVYLCASKRTYISTDTQYFGPGTRLTVL.

CDR3 loop: CASTSRGSNTGELFF. The CDR3, as DNA: TGTGCCAGCACATCACGCGGTTCGAACACCGGGGAGCTGTTTTTT. The chain carries TRBV6-1 and TRBJ2-2, with unresolved D. The CDR3 runs 15 residues. V was pared by 7 bases and J by 0 bases, with 12 bases between. The germline gives CDR1 MNHNS, CDR2 SASEGT.

The chain is built from TRBV6-8 and TRBJ2-3, with D possibly TRBD2 on 6 matching bases. The V gene's germline CDR1 is MNHGY and CDR2 SAAAGT. The V and J ends lost 9 bases and 6 bases respectively, with 16 bases between them. This CDR3 comprises 13 residues. Written as DNA, the CDR3 is TGTGCCAGGCCGGGACTCCAGTCTGATACGCAGTATTTT. Protein product: CARPGLQSDTQYF.

The V and J genes are TRBV9 and TRBJ2-2, with 9 bases lining up with TRBD2. The CDR3 spans 14 residues. Germline V CDR1 and CDR2: SGDLS, YYNGEE. Germline trimming cut 9 bases from V and 1 base from J; bases unmatched to any gene: 4. The CDR3 loop is CATRTSVNTGELFF. The CDR3 nucleotides are TGTGCCACTAGGACTAGCGTGAACACCGGGGAGCTGTTTTTT.

To note about this clone: At one of its ends the junction is not consistent with the germline gene, which may arise from a read error. The V and J genes are TRBV4-3 and TRBJ1-2; D possibly corresponds to TRBD1 (6 bases). The CDR3 spans 12 residues. Germline CDR1 LGHNA, CDR2 YSLEER. The CDR3 sequence is CASSHSKRGVPF. In DNA, the CDR3 is TGCGCCAGCAGCCACTCTAAGAGGGGGGTGCCCTTC.

V gene TRBV9 combines with J gene TRBJ2-1; TRBD2 agrees at 11 bases. The J segment lost 7 bases and the V segment lost 4 bases, leaving 7 bases of the junction unmatched. CDR1 is SGDLS and CDR2 is YYNGEE in the germline V gene. CDR3 length: 15 amino acids. As DNA, the CDR3 is TGTGCCAGCAGCCCTACTAGCGGGAGTTGGAATGAGCAGTTCTTC. This codes for CASSPTSGSWNEQFF.

V gene TRBV28 combines with J gene TRBJ1-1; weak D call: TRBD1 (6 bases). The CDR3 has 16 amino acids. Germline assignment: CDR1 MDHEN and CDR2 SYDVKM. V was cut by 4 bases and J by 1 base, with 16 bases left in between. DNA for the CDR3: TGTGCCAGCAGTTCCTGGGGGGGGGCCACGAACACTGAAGCTTTCTTT. Its translation: CASSSWGGATNTEAFF.

The rearrangement joins TRBV10-1 to TRBJ2-5; D gene ambiguous. The V end lost 3 bases, the J end lost 1 base, and 6 bases lay between the germline ends. Germline assignment: CDR1 WNHNN and CDR2 SYGVQD (reference sequence). This CDR3 spans 13 amino acids. Written as DNA, the CDR3 is TGCGCCAGCAGTGACCCAGGCCAAGAGACCCAGTACTTC. This sequence encodes CASSDPGQETQYF.

This clone was observed a single time. This sequence joins TRBV30 and TRBJ2-7; D not certain. Trimming took 1 base from V and 3 from J, leaving 19 bases between them. The germline CDR1 and CDR2 sequences are GTSNPN and SVGIG (reference sequence). This CDR3 spans 16 amino acids. The CDR3 DNA reads TGTGCCTGGAGTGCCAACTCTGGTTCCCCCCTCTACGAGCAGTACTTC. Protein sequence: CAWSANSGSPLYEQYF.

V is TRBV30 and J is TRBJ2-7; weak D call: TRBD2 (6 bases). This CDR3 is built from 13 residues. Germline V gene lookup returns CDR1 GTSNPN and CDR2 SVGIG (reference sequence). Trimming pared 0 bases from V and 6 bases from J, leaving 12 bases between. CDR3 nucleotides: TGTGCCTGGAGTGTAGGCCTCGGGGGCGAGCAGTACTTC. It yields the protein CAWSVGLGGEQYF.

Only one count was recorded for this clone. The V gene is TRBV15, the J gene TRBJ2-2, with D perhaps TRBD1 or TRBD2 (5 bases each). Germline lookup yields CDR1 LNHNV and CDR2 YYDKDF (reference sequence). This CDR3 has 15 amino acids. V was clipped by 0 bases and J by 6 bases, with 11 bases between them. The CDR3 DNA reads as TGTGCCACCAGCAGAGATAGGGACCAGGCCGGGGAGCTGTTTTTT. Protein product: CATSRDRDQAGELFF.

The chain carries TRBV9 and TRBJ2-1; D may be TRBD2 (6 bases). V was pared by 3 bases and J by 6 bases, with 19 bases between. The CDR3 spans 16 residues. Germline CDR1 reads SGDLS; CDR2 reads YYNGEE. The CDR3 bases are TGTGCCAGCAGCGGCCAAGGGAGGTGGCCCCCCAATGAGCAGTTCTTC. Translation: CASSGQGRWPPNEQFF. Full variable domain (outside the CDR3, taken from reference TRBV9 and TRBJ2-1): DSGVTQTPKHLITATGQRVTLRCSPRSGDLSVYWYQQSLDQGLQFLIQYYNGEERAKGNILERFSAQQFPDLHSELNLSSLELGDSALYFCASSGQGRWPPNEQFFGPGTRLTVL.

The rearrangement joins TRBV30 to TRBJ2-7; no clear D gene. V lost 0 bases to trimming and J lost 4 bases, with 7 bases between them. The length of the CDR3 is 12 residues. The germline CDR1 and CDR2 sequences are GTSNPN and SVGIG (reference sequence). CDR3 DNA sequence: TGTGCCTGGAGTGTTAACGGTTACGAGCAGTACGTC. Residues: CAWSVNGYEQYV.

This clone was detected once. The chain links TRBV6-5 to TRBJ2-1; 9 bases map to TRBD1. The length of the CDR3 is 15 residues. Germline trimming cut 4 bases from V and 4 bases from J; bases unmatched to any gene: 5. Germline values: CDR1 MNHEY, CDR2 SVGAGI. The CDR3 DNA follows: TGTGCCAGCAGTTTCCCCGGGACAGGGTACAATGAGCAGTTCTTC. It is translated as CASSFPGTGYNEQFF.

A remark on this clone: One end of the junction varies from germline; a read error may be responsible. The chain links TRBV10-2 to TRBJ2-1, with D hard to call. There are 12 residues in the CDR3. The germline V gene has CDR1 WSHSY and CDR2 SAAADI. CDR3: CASRESDNEQFF. In nucleotides, the CDR3 is TGCGCCAGCAGGGAGTCCGACAATGAGCAGTTCTTC.

In this sample, this clone turned up once. The V call is TRBV4-3, the J call TRBJ2-3; 7 positions agree with TRBD2. V shed 2 bases, J shed 2 bases, and the junction held 13 bases outside the gene matches. The CDR3 sequence is 18 residues long. The germline CDR1 and CDR2 sequences are LGHNA and YSLEER. In DNA form, the CDR3 reads TGCGCCAGCAGCCAAAAAGGGGTATTAGCGGGCTACACAGATACGCAGTATTTT. Protein sequence: CASSQKGVLAGYTDTQYF.

The chain combines TRBV4-2 with TRBJ2-7; a weak D match, TRBD2 (5 bases). V was trimmed by 4 bases and J by 4 bases, leaving 14 bases between them. The CDR3 totals 14 residues. CDR1 and CDR2 from the germline V gene are LGHNA and YNFKEQ. The CDR3 coding sequence is TGTGCCAGCAGCCCGAGGGTGAATGGATACGAGCAGTACTTC. Translated: CASSPRVNGYEQYF.

This clone showed up just once. One end of the junction is discordant with germline, which a read error may explain. The chain employs TRBV5-4 and TRBJ2-1; D remains unclear. Germline values: CDR1 SGHNT, CDR2 YYREEE (reference sequence). The CDR3 has 12 amino acids. CDR3 protein: CASSSPGATQIF. DNA of the CDR3: TGTGCCAGCAGCTCCCCGGGCGCCACCCAGATCTTC.

V gene TRBV5-1 combines with J gene TRBJ2-7, with D maybe TRBD2 (5 bases). The germline V and J ends were trimmed by 0 bases and 4 bases, with 14 bases remaining between them. Germline-derived CDR1 and CDR2 are SGHRS and YFSETQ. The CDR3 is 15 amino acids. The CDR3 loop is CASSLAGVNPYEQYF. CDR3 sequence (DNA): TGCGCCAGCAGCTTGGCCGGGGTTAACCCTTACGAGCAGTACTTC.

This chain links TRBV28 with TRBJ1-5; D gene ambiguous. Per the germline V gene, CDR1 is MDHEN and CDR2 is SYDVKM. V lost 3 bases to trimming and J lost 2 bases, with 11 bases between them. This CDR3 is 15 amino acids long. This CDR3 is CASSFFGVGNQPQHF. CDR3 nucleotide sequence: TGTGCCAGCAGTTTCTTTGGGGTAGGCAATCAGCCCCAGCATTTT.

This clone came up a few times. The genes are TRBV7-9 and TRBJ2-1, with D possibly being TRBD1 (6 bases). CDR3 length: 15 residues. Deletions cut 5 bases from V and 6 bases from J, with 17 bases between. Germline V gene sequence: CDR1 SEHNR, CDR2 FQNEAQ (reference sequence). CDR3 bases: TGTGCCAGCAGCGAGACGGACAGCCAATTCAATGAGCAGTTCTTC. Translation: CASSETDSQFNEQFF.

This chain joins TRBV10-3 and TRBJ1-1; D call uncertain. V dropped 6 bases and J dropped 4 bases, with 15 bases sitting between them. In germline, CDR1 is ENHRY, CDR2 SYGVKD. This CDR3 is built from 14 residues. CDR3 in amino acids: CAIRFRTEGTEAFF. The CDR3 DNA is TGTGCCATCAGGTTCAGGACCGAGGGCACTGAAGCTTTCTTT.

J is TRBJ2-1 and V is TRBV5-4, with D tentatively TRBD2 (6 bases). From germline, CDR1 is SGHNT and CDR2 YYREEE (reference sequence). V dropped 0 bases and J dropped 3 bases, with 16 bases sitting between them. The CDR3 loop spans 17 amino acids. The CDR3 reads CASSLASGSGGYNEQFF. The CDR3 DNA sequence: TGTGCCAGCAGCTTGGCCTCAGGTAGCGGAGGCTACAATGAGCAGTTCTTC.